This T cell receptor (beta chain) emerged from a study of blood T cell repertoires in COVID-19. Study-wide background: Sources were T cells, B-cell-depleted T cells, or PBMCs; the material itself was cDNA or gDNA.

Seattle enrolled patients during active infection and tracked them longitudinally. Original handling: How many nucleated cells were present was estimated from reference gene primer amplification. Measured with immunoSEQ multiplex PCR; TCRdb has only the in-frame clones, and not every one. Clonal size and the V and J genes are those of that table, whereas D and trimming came from the DNA. The table has approximately 320,000 clones, over 85% seen once. Material for sequencing was peripheral blood. This clonotype originated in a woman aged 25 to 45 with COVID-19, enrolled during active disease.

As DNA, the CDR3 is TGTGCCAGCAGTTACCCTCAAACTCGGGGGATCGAGGAATGCTATAATTCACCCCTCCACTTT. This codes for CASSYPQTRGIEECYNSPLHF. The J gene is TRBJ1-6, the V gene TRBV6-7, with D possibly TRBD1 on 5 matching bases. TRBV6-7 is an ORF; its function is uncertain. The CDR3 has 21 amino acids. V shed 2 bases and J shed 3 bases, with 26 bases lying between them.